These 26 T cell receptor beta chains share one sample of origin, sequenced in a study of T-cell memory formation after mild COVID-19. TCRdb re-derived calls from the 5' RACE reads in MiXCR, one entry per CDR3 protein. The sample lists about 140,000 distinct CDR3 sequences, around 14% occurring once. The sample was PBMCs or a T cell subset sorted from them (not recorded which). These receptors all come from an adult woman who had mild COVID-19 (a few samples of this study predate the infection). Cell type and time point are not known.

The rearrangement joins TRBV4-2 to TRBJ2-1; D uncertain. Trimming took 0 bases from V and 1 from J, leaving 4 bases between them. This CDR3 has 14 residues. CDR1 is LGHNA, CDR2 YNFKEQ, per germline. The CDR3 DNA reads TGTGCCAGCAGCCAAGATGGATCCTACAATGAGCAGTTCTTC. Its protein is CASSQDGSYNEQFF.

The chain is built from TRBV20-1 and TRBJ2-5; tentative D call: TRBD1 (5 bases). V lost 2 bases, J lost 5 bases, and 15 bases lay in between. Germline CDR1 DFQATT, CDR2 SNEGSKA (reference sequence). The CDR3 consists of 14 residues. This chain's CDR3 is CSARPFPGRETQYF. For the CDR3, the DNA is TGCAGTGCTAGACCGTTCCCAGGGCGGGAGACCCAGTACTTC.

This chain links TRBV6-5 with TRBJ2-3, with D possibly TRBD1 on 6 matching bases. The germline gives CDR1 MNHEY, CDR2 SVGAGI. The length of the CDR3 is 17 residues. V was clipped by 1 base and J by 2 bases, with 16 bases between them. The CDR3 DNA is TGTGCCAGCAGTTACTGGCCGGGCAGGGGCAACACAGATACGCAGTATTTT. It translates to CASSYWPGRGNTDTQYF.

This sequence joins TRBV7-9 and TRBJ1-1; 10 bases line up with TRBD1. Germline CDR1 is SEHNR and CDR2 is FQNEAQ (reference sequence). This CDR3 region has 17 residues. V lost 2 bases, J lost 3 bases, and 9 bases stayed unmatched. CDR3 loop: CASSLTSPGTGDTEAFF. DNA of the CDR3: TGTGCCAGCAGCTTAACCTCCCCCGGGACAGGGGACACTGAAGCTTTCTTT. The whole variable domain, filled in from reference TRBV7-9 and TRBJ1-1, reads DTGVSQNPRHKITKRGQNVTFRCDPISEHNRLYWYRQTLGQGPEFLTYFQNEAQLEKSRLLSDRFSAERPKGSFSTLEIQRTEQGDSAMYLCASSLTSPGTGDTEAFFGQGTRLTVV.

The chain joins TRBV7-9 to TRBJ1-5; D unresolved. V lost 5 bases and J lost 0, with 11 bases in between. CDR1 is SEHNR and CDR2 is FQNEAQ in the germline V gene (reference sequence). The CDR3 runs to 15 residues. DNA for the CDR3: TGTGCCAGCAGCCCCCAATGGAGTAGCAATCAGCCCCAGCATTTT. Protein sequence: CASSPQWSSNQPQHF.

The chain carries TRBV4-1 and TRBJ1-5, with D tentatively TRBD1 (6 bases). Looked up from germline, CDR1 is MGHRA and CDR2 is YSYEKL. V lost 4 bases and J 7 bases, leaving 14 bases between the germline ends. The CDR3 spans 14 residues. CDR3 loop: CASSPGQGDQPQHF. CDR3 nucleotide sequence: TGCGCCAGCAGCCCGGGACAAGGGGACCAGCCCCAGCATTTT.

The rearrangement links TRBV4-1 to TRBJ2-1; 10 bases match TRBD2. Germline trimming cut 3 bases from V and 4 bases from J; bases unmatched to any gene: 3. The CDR3 totals 15 residues. CDR1 is MGHRA, CDR2 YSYEKL, per germline. The CDR3 sequence: CASSHGLAEYNEQFF. Here the CDR3 DNA reads TGCGCCAGCAGCCACGGACTAGCGGAGTACAATGAGCAGTTCTTC.

This clonotype was detected a few times. CDR3 region: CATSRWGQGGTEAFF. DNA for the CDR3: TGTGCCACCAGCAGATGGGGACAGGGGGGAACTGAAGCTTTCTTT. The V and J genes are TRBV15 and TRBJ1-1; 11 bases are a match to TRBD1. The CDR3 contains 15 residues. Trimming took 2 bases from V and 5 from J; bases not matched to a gene: 4. The germline gives CDR1 LNHNV, CDR2 YYDKDF (reference sequence).

J is TRBJ2-7 and V is TRBV29-1; 9 nucleotides agree with TRBD1. The J segment lost 6 bases and the V segment lost 7 bases, leaving 7 bases of the junction unmatched. This CDR3 region has 12 residues. Germline V lookup: CDR1 SQVTM, CDR2 ANQGSEA. CDR3 protein: CSARDRASEQYF. As DNA, the CDR3 is TGCAGCGCAAGGGACAGGGCAAGCGAGCAGTACTTC.

V usage is TRBV7-8 and J usage is TRBJ2-1, with TRBD2 identical over 10 bases. CDR1 SGHVS and CDR2 FQNEAQ come from the germline V gene. Losses at the gene ends were 5 bases for V and 4 bases for J; bases not matched to a gene: 8. The CDR3 covers 16 residues. The CDR3 DNA is TGTGCCAGCAGCCCTTGGCTAGCGGGGGCTTACAATGAGCAGTTCTTC. This translates into CASSPWLAGAYNEQFF.

The rearrangement joins TRBV6-4 to TRBJ1-6; D remains unclear. Germline V gene sequence: CDR1 MRHNA, CDR2 SNTAGT. The germline V and J ends were trimmed by 0 bases and 6 bases, with 3 bases remaining between them. The CDR3 is 13 amino acids. The CDR3 loop is CASSDSSNSPLHF. CDR3 sequence (DNA): TGTGCCAGCAGTGACTCAAGTAATTCACCCCTCCACTTT.

This sequence joins TRBV5-1 and TRBJ1-4, with 11 bases identical to TRBD1. The germline V gene has CDR1 SGHRS and CDR2 YFSETQ. The CDR3 spans 15 residues. V shed 5 bases, J shed 3 bases, and the junction held 3 bases outside the gene matches. DNA for the CDR3: TGCGCCAGCAGTCCGGGACAGGGGGCTAATGAAAAACTGTTTTTT. It yields the protein CASSPGQGANEKLFF.

The chain carries TRBV20-1 and TRBJ2-1, with TRBD2 as a possible D gene (6 bases). Trimming took off 7 bases at V and 9 bases at J, with 25 bases between the two ends. The CDR3 is 15 amino acids. CDR1 DFQATT and CDR2 SNEGSKA come from the germline V gene (reference sequence). The CDR3 sequence is CSVTKREGGVVEQFF. The CDR3 DNA is TGCAGTGTAACGAAAAGGGAAGGAGGGGTAGTTGAGCAGTTCTTC.

This chain uses TRBV4-1 with TRBJ1-6; 10 nucleotides agree with TRBD1. V was clipped by 3 bases and J by 8 bases; unmatched bases: 10. The CDR3 extends over 17 amino acids. The V gene's germline CDR1 is MGHRA and CDR2 YSYEKL. The CDR3 sequence: CASSHPGTGTGDSPLHF. The CDR3 DNA is TGCGCCAGCAGCCATCCCGGTACCGGGACAGGGGATTCACCCCTCCACTTT.

This chain joins TRBV29-1 and TRBJ2-1, with TRBD2 matching over 13 bases. V dropped 4 bases and J dropped 4; count of bases not matched to a gene: 10. This CDR3 comprises 17 residues. Germline values: CDR1 SQVTM, CDR2 ANQGSEA. The CDR3, as DNA: TGCAGCGTTGCCACTAGCGGGGGGGCGGCTGCGTACAATGAGCAGTTCTTC. Translated: CSVATSGGAAAYNEQFF.

This clonotype was found a few times. V gene TRBV20-1 combines with J gene TRBJ2-7; 10 positions match TRBD2. Germline values: CDR1 DFQATT, CDR2 SNEGSKA (reference sequence). The junction had 8 bases not matched to a gene; V was cut back by 3 bases and J by 6 bases. There are 14 residues in the CDR3. The CDR3 nucleotides read TGCAGTGCTAGTGGTAGCGGGAGGTCTATCGAGCAGTACTTC. Protein: CSASGSGRSIEQYF.

The chain carries TRBV19 and TRBJ1-4; 11 bases map to TRBD1. Trimming at V came to 3 bases and at J to 1 base, leaving 4 bases not matched to a gene. The CDR3 sequence is 17 residues long. Germline values: CDR1 LNHDA, CDR2 SQIVND (reference sequence). CDR3 in amino acids: CASSIRTGGGTNEKLFF. The DNA for the CDR3 is TGTGCCAGTAGTATCCGGACAGGGGGCGGAACTAATGAAAAACTGTTTTTT.

There are many counts of this clonotype. The CDR3 loop reads CSALEMFGGFSTEAFF. CDR3 sequence (DNA): TGCAGTGCTTTAGAGATGTTTGGAGGGTTCAGCACTGAAGCTTTCTTT. The chain is built from TRBV20-1 and TRBJ1-1; D uncertain. Trimming pared 5 bases from V and 4 bases from J, leaving 23 bases between. CDR3 size: 16 residues. From germline, CDR1 is DFQATT and CDR2 SNEGSKA (reference sequence).

The V gene is TRBV4-3, the J gene TRBJ2-1; 7 bases match TRBD1. This CDR3 has 15 amino acids. Germline CDR1 reads LGHNA; CDR2 reads YSLEER. V dropped 1 base and J dropped 8; count of bases not matched to a gene: 8. CDR3 sequence: CASSQATGERDEQFF. The DNA for the CDR3 is TGCGCCAGCAGCCAAGCCACAGGGGAGAGGGATGAGCAGTTCTTC.

Only a few counts were recorded for this clonotype. The V and J genes are TRBV11-1 and TRBJ2-3; D perhaps matches TRBD2 (6 bases). V lost 4 bases and J lost 0, with 14 bases in between. Germline CDR1 and CDR2: SGHAT and FQDESV (reference sequence). CDR3 length equals 16 residues. The CDR3: CASSSLRGTSTDTQYF. As DNA, the CDR3 is TGTGCCAGCAGCTCCCTCCGCGGGACCAGCACAGATACGCAGTATTTT.

This clonotype showed up just a few times. The V and J genes are TRBV19 and TRBJ2-1, with TRBD1 matching over 7 bases. The V and J ends lost 4 bases and 0 bases, in that order; junction bases with no gene match: 3. Germline values: CDR1 LNHDA, CDR2 SQIVND (reference sequence). This CDR3 region has 15 residues. In nucleotides, the CDR3 is TGTGCCAGTAGTAAGGGACAGAACTCCTACAATGAGCAGTTCTTC. Translation gives CASSKGQNSYNEQFF.

This chain links TRBV20-1 with TRBJ1-1, with D tentatively TRBD1 (6 bases). The CDR3 has 13 residues. V dropped 5 bases and J dropped 3 bases, with 13 bases sitting between them. Germline CDR1 reads DFQATT; CDR2 reads SNEGSKA (reference sequence). CDR3: CSADQGLDTEAFF. For the CDR3, the DNA is TGCAGTGCTGATCAGGGGTTGGACACTGAAGCTTTCTTT.

This clonotype has more than one count but fewer than ten. The chain couples TRBV9 to TRBJ1-6; D possibly corresponds to TRBD1 (5 bases). The germline CDR1 and CDR2 sequences are SGDLS and YYNGEE. Trimming cost V 0 bases and J 7 bases, with 11 bases left between them. CDR3 size: 15 residues. This chain's CDR3 is CASSVEGIPNSPLHF. In DNA form, the CDR3 reads TGTGCCAGCAGCGTAGAGGGGATTCCGAATTCACCCCTCCACTTT.

This clonotype is medium-sized in the sample. This chain uses TRBV7-2 with TRBJ1-1, with D unclear. Per the germline V gene, CDR1 is SGHTA and CDR2 is FQGNSA. This CDR3 has 14 amino acids. V shed 0 bases and J shed 0 bases, with 5 bases lying between them. CDR3 amino acids: CASSLAGLNTEAFF. CDR3 DNA sequence: TGTGCCAGCAGCTTAGCAGGCCTGAACACTGAAGCTTTCTTT.

The V call is TRBV7-3, the J call TRBJ2-2, with D perhaps matching TRBD2 (6 bases). The CDR3 loop spans 14 amino acids. With 5 bases removed from V and 3 bases from J, the gap between germline ends came to 10 bases. Germline V CDR1 and CDR2: SGHTA, FQGTGA. The CDR3 DNA is TGTGCCAGCAGCCCTCCGGGGGACACCGGGGAGCTGTTTTTT. It translates to CASSPPGDTGELFF.

The chain has TRBV20-1 and TRBJ1-1; maybe TRBD1 (5 bases). CDR1 DFQATT and CDR2 SNEGSKA come from the germline V gene (reference sequence). The CDR3 contains 14 residues. Deletions cut 8 bases from V and 0 bases from J, with 16 bases between. CDR3 protein: CSSRDLSMNTEAFF. The CDR3 DNA reads TGCAGTTCTCGGGACCTATCAATGAACACTGAAGCTTTCTTT.